The sequence of this TCR beta chain was determined in a study of cytomegalovirus exposure and HLA in healthy donors. Points from the study as a whole: Cytomegalovirus status was reportedly diagnosed by the classifier with high sensitivity and specificity. Investigators reported 150 to 200 TCR beta chains as tied to cytomegalovirus. One later analysis, an examination of the approximately 130 validation repertoires, found that first-cohort TCR clusters tended to co-occur in them. TCR sequences were mostly rare, though some public TCRs occurred in many donors.

This clone has a single count. No antigen is known for it. TCRdb's table, derived via immunoSEQ multiplex PCR, lists solely in-frame clones and lacks some. Of over 100,000 clones in the sample, about 95% were seen once. The sequenced material came from PBMCs. The clonotype originates from a woman in her late teens or twenties in good health and CMV-seronegative.

In DNA, the CDR3 is TGTGCCAGCAGCTTAGCGTCACTGAGCACTGAAGCTTTCTTT. Protein product: CASSLASLSTEAFF. The chain carries TRBV7-2 and TRBJ1-1; no firm D call. V lost 0 bases to trimming and J lost 4 bases, with 9 bases between them. Germline V CDR1 and CDR2: SGHTA, FQGNSA. CDR3 length: 14 amino acids.